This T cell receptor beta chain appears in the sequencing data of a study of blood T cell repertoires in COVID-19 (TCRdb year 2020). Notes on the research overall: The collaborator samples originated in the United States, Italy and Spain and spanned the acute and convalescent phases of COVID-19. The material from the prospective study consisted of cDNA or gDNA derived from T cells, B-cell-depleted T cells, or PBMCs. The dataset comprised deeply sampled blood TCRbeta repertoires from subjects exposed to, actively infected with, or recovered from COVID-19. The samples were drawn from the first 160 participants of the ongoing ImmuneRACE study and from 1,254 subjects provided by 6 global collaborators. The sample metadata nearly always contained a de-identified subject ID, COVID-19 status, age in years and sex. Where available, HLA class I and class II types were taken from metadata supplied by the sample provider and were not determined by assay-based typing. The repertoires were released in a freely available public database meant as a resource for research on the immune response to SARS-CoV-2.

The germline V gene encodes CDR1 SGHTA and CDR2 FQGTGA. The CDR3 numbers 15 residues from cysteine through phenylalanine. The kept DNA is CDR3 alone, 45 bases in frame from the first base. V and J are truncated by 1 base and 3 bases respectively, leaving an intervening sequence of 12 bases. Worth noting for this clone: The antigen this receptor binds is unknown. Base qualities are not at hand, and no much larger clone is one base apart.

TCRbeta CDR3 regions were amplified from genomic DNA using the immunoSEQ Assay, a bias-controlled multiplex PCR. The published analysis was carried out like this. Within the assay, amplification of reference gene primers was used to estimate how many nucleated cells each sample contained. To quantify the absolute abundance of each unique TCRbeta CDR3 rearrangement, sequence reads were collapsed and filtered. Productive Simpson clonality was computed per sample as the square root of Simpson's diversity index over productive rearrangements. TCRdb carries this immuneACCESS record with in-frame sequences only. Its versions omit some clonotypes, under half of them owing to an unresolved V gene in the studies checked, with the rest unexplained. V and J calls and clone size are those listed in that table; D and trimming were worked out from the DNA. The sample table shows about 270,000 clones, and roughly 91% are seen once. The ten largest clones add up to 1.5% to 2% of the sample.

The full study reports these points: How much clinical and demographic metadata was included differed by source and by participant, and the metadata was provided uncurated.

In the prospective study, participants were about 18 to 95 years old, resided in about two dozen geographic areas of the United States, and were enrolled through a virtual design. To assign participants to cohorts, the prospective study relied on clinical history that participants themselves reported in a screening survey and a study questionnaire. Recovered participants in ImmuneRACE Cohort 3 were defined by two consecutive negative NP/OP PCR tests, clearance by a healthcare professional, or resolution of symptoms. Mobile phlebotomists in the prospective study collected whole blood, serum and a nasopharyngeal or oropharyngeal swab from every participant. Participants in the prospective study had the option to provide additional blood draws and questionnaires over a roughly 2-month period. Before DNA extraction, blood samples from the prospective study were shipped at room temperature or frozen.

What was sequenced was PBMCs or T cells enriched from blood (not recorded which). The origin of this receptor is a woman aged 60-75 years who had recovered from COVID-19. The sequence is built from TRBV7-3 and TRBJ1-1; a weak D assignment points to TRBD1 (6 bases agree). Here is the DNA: TGTGCCAGCAGCTTAAAAACAGGGTCGGACACTGAAGCTTTCTTT. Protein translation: CASSLKTGSDTEAFF. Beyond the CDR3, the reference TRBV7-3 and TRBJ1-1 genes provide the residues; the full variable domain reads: GAGVSQTPSNKVTEKGKYVELRCDPISGHTALYWYRQSLGQGPEFLIYFQGTGAADDSGLPNDRFFAVRPEGSVSTLKIQRTERGDSAVYLCASSLKTGSDTEAFFGQGTRLTVV.